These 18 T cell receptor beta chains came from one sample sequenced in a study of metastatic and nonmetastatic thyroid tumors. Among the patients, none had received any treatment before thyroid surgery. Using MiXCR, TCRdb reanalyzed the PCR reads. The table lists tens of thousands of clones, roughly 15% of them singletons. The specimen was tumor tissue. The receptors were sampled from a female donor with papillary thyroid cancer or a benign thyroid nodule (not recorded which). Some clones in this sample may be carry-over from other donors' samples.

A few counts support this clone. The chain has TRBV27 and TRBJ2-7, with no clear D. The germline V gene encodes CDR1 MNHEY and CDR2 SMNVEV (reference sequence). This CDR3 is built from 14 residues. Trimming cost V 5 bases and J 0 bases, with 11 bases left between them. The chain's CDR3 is CASSTGFSSYEQYF. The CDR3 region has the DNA TGTGCCAGCAGTACGGGCTTTAGCTCCTACGAGCAGTACTTC.

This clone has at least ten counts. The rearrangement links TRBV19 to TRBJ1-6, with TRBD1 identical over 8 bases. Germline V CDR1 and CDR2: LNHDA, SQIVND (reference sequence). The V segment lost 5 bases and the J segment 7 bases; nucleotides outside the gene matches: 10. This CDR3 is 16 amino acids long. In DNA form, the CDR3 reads TGTGCCAGTAGTCCGGCGGGACAGGTTGTAAATTCACCCCTCCACTTT. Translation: CASSPAGQVVNSPLHF.

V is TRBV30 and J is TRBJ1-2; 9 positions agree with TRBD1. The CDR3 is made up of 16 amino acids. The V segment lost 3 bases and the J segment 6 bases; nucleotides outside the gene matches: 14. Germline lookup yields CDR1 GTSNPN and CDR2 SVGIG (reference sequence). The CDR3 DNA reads TGTGCCTGGAGCTACCGGGACAGGGATTTGATTCATGGCTACACCTTC. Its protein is CAWSYRDRDLIHGYTF.

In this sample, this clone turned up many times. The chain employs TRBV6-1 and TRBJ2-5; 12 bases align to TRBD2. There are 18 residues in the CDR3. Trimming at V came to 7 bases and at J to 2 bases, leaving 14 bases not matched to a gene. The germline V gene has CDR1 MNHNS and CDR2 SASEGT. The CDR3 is CASKATASGGAKQETQYF. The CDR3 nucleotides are TGTGCCAGCAAGGCGACGGCTAGCGGGGGGGCAAAACAAGAGACCCAGTACTTC.

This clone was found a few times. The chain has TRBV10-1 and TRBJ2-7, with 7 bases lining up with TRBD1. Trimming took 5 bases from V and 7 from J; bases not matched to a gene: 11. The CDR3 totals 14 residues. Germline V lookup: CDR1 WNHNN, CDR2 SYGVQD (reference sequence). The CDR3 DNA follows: TGCGCCAGCAGTCTACAGGGGAATCCGCGGGAGCAGTACTTC. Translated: CASSLQGNPREQYF.

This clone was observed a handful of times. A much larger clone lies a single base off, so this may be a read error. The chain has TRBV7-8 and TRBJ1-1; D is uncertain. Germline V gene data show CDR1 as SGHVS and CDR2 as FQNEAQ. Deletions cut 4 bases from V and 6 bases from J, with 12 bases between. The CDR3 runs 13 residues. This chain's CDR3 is CASSSGPRAEAFF. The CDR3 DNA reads TGTGCCAGCAGCTCTGGCCCCCGCGCTGAAGCTTTCTTT.

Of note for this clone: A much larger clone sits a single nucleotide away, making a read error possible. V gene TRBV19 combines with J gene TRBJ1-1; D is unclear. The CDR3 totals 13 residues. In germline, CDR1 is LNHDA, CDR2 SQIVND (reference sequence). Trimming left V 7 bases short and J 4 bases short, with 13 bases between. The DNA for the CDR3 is TGTGCCAGTATCCGAGGGCGGTCCACTGAAGCTTTCTTT. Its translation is CASIRGRSTEAFF.

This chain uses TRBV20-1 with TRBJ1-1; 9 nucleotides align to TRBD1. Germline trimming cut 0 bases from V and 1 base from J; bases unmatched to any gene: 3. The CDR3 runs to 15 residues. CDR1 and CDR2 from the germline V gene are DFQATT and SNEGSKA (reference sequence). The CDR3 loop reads CSARDPGQGNTEAFF. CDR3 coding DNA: TGCAGTGCTAGAGATCCGGGACAGGGGAACACTGAAGCTTTCTTT.

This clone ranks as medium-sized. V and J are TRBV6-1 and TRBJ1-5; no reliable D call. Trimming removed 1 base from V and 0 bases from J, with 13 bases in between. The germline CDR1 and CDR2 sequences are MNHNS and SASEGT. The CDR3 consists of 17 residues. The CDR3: CASSEDPGAFSNQPQHF. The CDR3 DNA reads TGTGCCAGCAGTGAAGACCCAGGAGCGTTTAGCAATCAGCCCCAGCATTTT.

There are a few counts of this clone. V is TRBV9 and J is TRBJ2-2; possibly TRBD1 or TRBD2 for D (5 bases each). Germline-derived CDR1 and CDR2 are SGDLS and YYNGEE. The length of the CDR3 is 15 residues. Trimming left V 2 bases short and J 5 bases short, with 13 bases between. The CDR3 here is CASSVWQGETGELFF. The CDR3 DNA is TGTGCCAGCAGCGTTTGGCAGGGAGAGACCGGGGAGCTGTTTTTT.

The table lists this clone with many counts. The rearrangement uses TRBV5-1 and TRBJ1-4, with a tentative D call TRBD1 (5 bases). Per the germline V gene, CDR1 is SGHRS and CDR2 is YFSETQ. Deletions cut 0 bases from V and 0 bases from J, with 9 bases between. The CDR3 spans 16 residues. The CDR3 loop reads CASSLAGRTTNEKLFF. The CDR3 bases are TGCGCCAGCAGCTTGGCGGGGCGGACAACTAATGAAAAACTGTTTTTT. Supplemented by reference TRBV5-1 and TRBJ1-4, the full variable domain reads KAGVTQTPRYLIKTRGQQVTLSCSPISGHRSVSWYQQTPGQGLQFLFEYFSETQRNKGNFPGRFSGRQFSNSRSEMNVSTLELGDSALYLCASSLAGRTTNEKLFFGSGTQLSVL.

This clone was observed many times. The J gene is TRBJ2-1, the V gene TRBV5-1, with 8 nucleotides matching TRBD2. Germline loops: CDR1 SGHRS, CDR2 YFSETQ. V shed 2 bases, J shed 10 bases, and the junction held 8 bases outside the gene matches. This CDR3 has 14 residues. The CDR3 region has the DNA TGCGCCAGCAGCTTCAGCGGGGGTTCGACGGAGCAGTTCTTC. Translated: CASSFSGGSTEQFF. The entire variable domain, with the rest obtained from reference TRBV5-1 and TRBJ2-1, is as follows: KAGVTQTPRYLIKTRGQQVTLSCSPISGHRSVSWYQQTPGQGLQFLFEYFSETQRNKGNFPGRFSGRQFSNSRSEMNVSTLELGDSALYLCASSFSGGSTEQFFGPGTRLTVL.

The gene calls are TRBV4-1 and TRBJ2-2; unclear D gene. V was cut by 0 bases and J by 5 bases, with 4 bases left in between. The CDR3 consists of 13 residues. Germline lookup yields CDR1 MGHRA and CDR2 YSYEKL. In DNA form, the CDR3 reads TGCGCCAGCAGCCAAGACGAGACCGGGGAGCTGTTTTTT. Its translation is CASSQDETGELFF.

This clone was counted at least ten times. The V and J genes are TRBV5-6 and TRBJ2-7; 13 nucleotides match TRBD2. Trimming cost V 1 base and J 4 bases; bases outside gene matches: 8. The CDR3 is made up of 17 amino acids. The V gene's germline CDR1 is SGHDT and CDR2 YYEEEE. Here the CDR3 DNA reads TGTGCCAGCAGCTTGCTCCCCACTAGCGGGAGGGCGTACGAGCAGTACTTC. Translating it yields CASSLLPTSGRAYEQYF.

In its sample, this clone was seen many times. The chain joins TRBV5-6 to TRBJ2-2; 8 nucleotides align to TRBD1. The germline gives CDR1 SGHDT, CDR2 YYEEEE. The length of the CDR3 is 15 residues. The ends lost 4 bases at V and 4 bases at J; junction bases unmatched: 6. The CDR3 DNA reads TGTGCCAGCAGCCCTTGGGACAGGCGCACCGGGGAGCTGTTTTTT. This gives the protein CASSPWDRRTGELFF.

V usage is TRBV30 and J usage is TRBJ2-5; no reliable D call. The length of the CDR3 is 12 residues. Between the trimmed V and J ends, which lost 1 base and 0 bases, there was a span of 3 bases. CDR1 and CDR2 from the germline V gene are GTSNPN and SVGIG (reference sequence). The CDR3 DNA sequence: TGTGCCTGGAGTGAGGACCAAGAGACCCAGTACTTC. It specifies CAWSEDQETQYF.

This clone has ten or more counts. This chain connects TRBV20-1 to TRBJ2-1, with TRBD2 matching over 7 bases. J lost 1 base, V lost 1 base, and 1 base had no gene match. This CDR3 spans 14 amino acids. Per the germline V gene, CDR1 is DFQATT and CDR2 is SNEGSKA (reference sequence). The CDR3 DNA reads TGCAGTGCTAGAGGACTAGCATCCTACAATGAGCAGTTCTTC. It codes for CSARGLASYNEQFF.

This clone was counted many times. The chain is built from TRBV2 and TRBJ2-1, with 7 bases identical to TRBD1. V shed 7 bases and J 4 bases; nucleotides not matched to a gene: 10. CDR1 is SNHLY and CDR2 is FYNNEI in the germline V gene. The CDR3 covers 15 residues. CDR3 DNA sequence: TGTGCCAGCAAAACAGACCGGGGACAGTACAATGAGCAGTTCTTC. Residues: CASKTDRGQYNEQFF.